Shown below are 15 T cell receptor beta chains from a single sample sequenced in a study of T-cell reconstitution after alpha-beta-depleted transplantation in children. Molecular barcoding with unique molecular identifiers was used for the TCRbeta library. TCRdb re-derived calls from the PCR reads in MiXCR, one entry per CDR3 protein. The sample consists of around 250,000 distinct CDR3 sequences, roughly 25% of them appearing once. The sequenced sample was PBMCs, obtained before TCRalphabeta/CD19-depleted stem cell transplant. The receptors derive from a girl aged 2-9 years with Fanconi anemia, due to receive a stem cell transplant.

The rearrangement links TRBV5-1 to TRBJ2-1; 10 nucleotides line up with TRBD2. This CDR3 spans 15 amino acids. The J segment lost 8 bases and the V segment lost 4 bases, leaving 9 bases of the junction unmatched. CDR1 and CDR2 (germline): SGHRS, YFSETQ. CDR3 protein: CASSDSGRWIDEQFF. The CDR3 DNA reads as TGCGCCAGCAGCGATAGCGGGAGGTGGATAGATGAGCAGTTCTTC.

At least ten counts were recorded for this clonotype. The rearrangement links TRBV20-1 to TRBJ2-7, with D possibly matching TRBD1 (6 bases). Trimming took off 2 bases at V and 3 bases at J, with 17 bases between the two ends. CDR1 is DFQATT, CDR2 SNEGSKA, per germline (reference sequence). The length of the CDR3 is 15 residues. The CDR3 nucleotides read TGCAGTGCTAGACGAAAGGACAGACGTTTCTACGAGCAGTACTTC. Amino acid sequence: CSARRKDRRFYEQYF.

In this sample, this clonotype turned up a few times. The chain carries TRBV20-1 and TRBJ2-7; 12 bases match TRBD2. V shed 5 bases and J 3 bases; nucleotides not matched to a gene: 2. CDR1 is DFQATT and CDR2 is SNEGSKA in the germline V gene (reference sequence). The CDR3 runs 13 residues. Written as DNA, the CDR3 is TGCAGTGCTTCGACTAGCGGGAGCTACGAGCAGTACTTC. Residues: CSASTSGSYEQYF.

This clonotype showed up just once. J is TRBJ2-3 and V is TRBV28, with D perhaps TRBD2 (6 bases). CDR3 length equals 16 residues. Germline V gene lookup returns CDR1 MDHEN and CDR2 SYDVKM. Between the trimmed V and J ends, which lost 5 bases and 3 bases, there was a span of 18 bases. CDR3 sequence reads: CASSLHSEGRTDTQYF. The CDR3 DNA is TGTGCCAGCAGTCTCCACTCGGAGGGCCGGACAGATACGCAGTATTTT.

This clonotype has at least ten counts. The chain recombines TRBV20-1 with TRBJ2-7, with D hard to call. In germline, CDR1 is DFQATT, CDR2 SNEGSKA (reference sequence). The V gene lost 3 bases and the J gene lost 3 bases, with 9 bases spanning the gap. The CDR3 has 12 amino acids. CDR3 bases: TGCAGTGCTAGCTTAGGTTTCTACGAGCAGTACTTC. It encodes CSASLGFYEQYF.

This chain links TRBV7-3 with TRBJ2-6; D is perhaps TRBD1 (6 bases). Looked up from germline, CDR1 is SGHTA and CDR2 is FQGTGA. Trimming took off 5 bases at V and 2 bases at J, with 7 bases between the two ends. The CDR3 covers 14 residues. CDR3 protein: CASSAGAGANVLTF. In DNA, the CDR3 is TGTGCCAGCAGCGCAGGGGCTGGGGCCAACGTCCTGACTTTC.

This chain uses TRBV6-1 with TRBJ2-4; TRBD1 matches 8 bases. J gave up 2 bases and V 7 bases, and 4 bases lay outside the gene matches. The germline V gene encodes CDR1 MNHNS and CDR2 SASEGT. The CDR3 sequence is 14 residues long. The CDR3 region has the DNA TGTGCCAGCACTAGGACAGGGACCAAAAACATTCAGTACTTC. Translated, it gives CASTRTGTKNIQYF.

This clonotype was seen at least ten times. V is TRBV7-9 and J is TRBJ2-1; 7 bases are shared with TRBD1. Germline-derived CDR1 and CDR2 are SEHNR and FQNEAQ (reference sequence). There are 16 residues in the CDR3. J was trimmed by 3 bases and V by 1 base; bases with no gene match: 6. This chain's CDR3 is CASSLVDRVGYNEQFF. CDR3 sequence (DNA): TGTGCCAGCAGCTTAGTTGACAGGGTGGGCTACAATGAGCAGTTCTTC.

This clonotype has only one observation. The chain employs TRBV21-1 and TRBJ2-3; the table's D call, TRBD1, was not checked against the DNA. TRBV21-1 is a listed pseudogene. CDR3 length: 14 amino acids. CDR3 sequence reads: CASSQGTALGTQYF. The CDR3 DNA is TGTGCCAGCAGCCAAGGGACAGCACTTGGTACGCAGTATTTT.

The chain couples TRBV15 to TRBJ2-3; D ambiguous. The CDR3 runs 14 residues. CDR1 and CDR2 (germline): LNHNV, YYDKDF (reference sequence). The V end was cut by 1 base, the J end by 2 bases, with 7 bases between. Here the CDR3 reads CATSRGAFTDTQYF. CDR3 coding DNA: TGTGCCACCAGCAGAGGCGCCTTCACAGATACGCAGTATTTT.

This clonotype occurred a few times. The chain combines TRBV9 with TRBJ2-2, with a weak D call TRBD1 (6 bases). The length of the CDR3 is 16 residues. V lost 0 bases, J lost 5 bases, and 14 bases lay in between. Germline CDR1 reads SGDLS; CDR2 reads YYNGEE. The chain's CDR3 is CASSVAQGLTTGELFF. The CDR3 nucleotides read TGTGCCAGCAGCGTAGCTCAGGGGCTTACGACCGGGGAGCTGTTTTTT.

The chain is built from TRBV28 and TRBJ1-5; no reliable D call. From germline, CDR1 is MDHEN and CDR2 SYDVKM. Trimming removed 3 bases from V and 0 bases from J, with 9 bases in between. CDR3 length: 15 amino acids. This chain's CDR3 is CASSLWNGSNQPQHF. CDR3 DNA: TGTGCCAGCAGTTTGTGGAACGGTAGCAATCAGCCCCAGCATTTT. Together with reference TRBV28 and TRBJ1-5, the CDR3 gives the full variable domain: DVKVTQSSRYLVKRTGEKVFLECVQDMDHENMFWYRQDPGLGLRLIYFSYDVKMKEKGDIPEGYSVSREKKERFSLILESASTNQTSMYLCASSLWNGSNQPQHFGDGTRLSIL.

This clonotype was detected many times. The chain uses TRBV25-1 and TRBJ1-1, with D hard to call. The CDR3 length is 16 residues. CDR1 is MGHDK and CDR2 is SYGVNS in the germline V gene. Between the trimmed V and J ends, which lost 4 bases and 3 bases, there was a span of 18 bases. The CDR3 sequence is CASSGFGGRSDTEAFF. The CDR3 bases are TGTGCCAGCAGTGGGTTCGGAGGACGATCGGACACTGAAGCTTTCTTT.

The genes are TRBV5-1 and TRBJ2-1; D is undetermined. The germline CDR1 and CDR2 sequences are SGHRS and YFSETQ. The CDR3 runs to 13 residues. V was trimmed by 2 bases and J by 9 bases, leaving 12 bases between them. CDR3 region: CASSLFQTGEQFF. CDR3 sequence (DNA): TGCGCCAGCAGCTTATTTCAGACCGGTGAGCAGTTCTTC.

This clonotype was recorded at least ten times. The junction differs from germline at one of its ends, possibly a read error. The chain couples TRBV29-1 to TRBJ1-2, with a weak D call TRBD1 (6 bases). The V gene's germline CDR1 is SQVTM and CDR2 ANQGSEA. The CDR3 totals 12 residues. The DNA of the CDR3 is TGCAGCGTTGAAGATAAGGGGGAAGAAAGGGATTTC. As protein: CSVEDKGEERDF.